These T cell receptor beta chains were read from a single sample in a study of identical twins. From the 5' RACE reads, TCRdb called clonotypes with MiXCR, one entry per CDR3 protein. Of about 570,000 distinct CDR3 sequences in the sample, 9.5% to 10% are singletons; the top ten hold more than 2.5%. The same data also went into a second study, on yellow fever vaccine responses in identical twins.

Material: PBMCs. The receptor source for this set is a woman between 18 and 29 years old in good health. Both conserved end residues are part of each CDR3. The D gene is left open where the match is weak. Some rows mark clone size as missing; the rest say once, few, many or name a class of expanded clone.

13,TRBV20-1,TRBJ1-4,-,-,TGCAGTGCTTGGGACAATCAGCGGGAAAAACTGTTTTTT,CSAWDNQREKLFF
14,TRBV11-2,TRBJ2-7,many,TRBD2,TGTGCCAGCAGCTTATCTAGCGGGAGATACGAGCAGTACTTC,CASSLSSGRYEQYF
16,TRBV7-8,TRBJ2-6,-,-,TGTGCCAGCAGCTTTTTGGGAGAACCTGGGGCCAACGTCCTGACTTTC,CASSFLGEPGANVLTF
14,TRBV19,TRBJ2-7,-,-,TGTGCCAGTAGTATAGAGAGCAGCTCCTACGAGCAGTACTTC,CASSIESSSYEQYF
17,TRBV7-2,TRBJ2-7,few,TRBD2,TGTGCCAGCAGCCCACCCCCGGGACTAGCGGGAGCCTACGAGCAGTACTTC,CASSPPPGLAGAYEQYF
16,TRBV3-1,TRBJ2-1,few,TRBD2,TGTGCCAGCAGCCTAGCTATAGCGGGGGGGCGAAATGAGCAGTTCTTC,CASSLAIAGGRNEQFF
18,TRBV5-1,TRBJ2-1,-,-,TGCGCCAGCAGCTTGGTACTCTTAGCGCCAGGATCCTACAATGAGCAGTTCTTC,CASSLVLLAPGSYNEQFF
15,TRBV5-1,TRBJ2-7,few,-,TGCGCCAGCAGCTTGGCCGGGGATTCCTTCAGCGAGCAGTACTTC,CASSLAGDSFSEQYF
14,TRBV7-9,TRBJ2-1,few,TRBD2,TGTGCCAGCAGCCCGAGCGGGGGAAGGCATGAGCAGTTCTTC,CASSPSGGRHEQFF
14,TRBV18,TRBJ1-1,-,TRBD1,TGTGCCAGCTCAGAAACAGGGGAAAGGACTGAAGCTTTCTTT,CASSETGERTEAFF